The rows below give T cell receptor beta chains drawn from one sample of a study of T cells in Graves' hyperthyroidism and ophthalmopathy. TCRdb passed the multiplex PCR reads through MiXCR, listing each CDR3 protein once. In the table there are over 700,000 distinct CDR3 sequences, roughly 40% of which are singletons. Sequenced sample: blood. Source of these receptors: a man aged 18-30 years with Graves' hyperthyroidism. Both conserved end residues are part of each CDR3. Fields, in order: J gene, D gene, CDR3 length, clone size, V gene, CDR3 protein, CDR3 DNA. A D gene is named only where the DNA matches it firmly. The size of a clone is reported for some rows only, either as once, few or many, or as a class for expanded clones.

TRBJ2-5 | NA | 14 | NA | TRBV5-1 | CASRMKLEQETQYF | TGCGCCAGCAGAATGAAACTCGAACAAGAGACCCAGTACTTC
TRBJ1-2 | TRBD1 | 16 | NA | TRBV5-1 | CASSQVGGDSLYGYTF | TGCGCCAGCAGCCAAGTAGGGGGGGACAGCCTATATGGCTACACCTTC
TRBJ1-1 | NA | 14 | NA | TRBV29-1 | CSSPRDALNTEAFF | TGCAGCAGTCCCCGGGACGCTCTGAACACTGAAGCTTTCTTT
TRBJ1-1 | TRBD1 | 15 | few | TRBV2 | CASSRQGIMNTEAFF | TGTGCCAGCAGTAGACAGGGAATAATGAACACTGAAGCTTTCTTT
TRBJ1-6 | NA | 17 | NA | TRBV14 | CASSQDGRDSYNSPLHF | TGTGCCAGCAGCCAAGATGGCAGGGACTCCTATAATTCACCCCTCCACTTT
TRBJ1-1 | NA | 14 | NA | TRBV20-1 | CSAREKPGVPRAFF | TGCAGTGCTAGAGAGAAACCAGGGGTCCCCCGAGCTTTCTTT
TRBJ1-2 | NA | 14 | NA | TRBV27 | CASSSPDSTRGYTF | TGTGCCAGCAGTTCCCCAGACAGTACGAGGGGCTACACCTTC
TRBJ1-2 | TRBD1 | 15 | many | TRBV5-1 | CASRTTPGTGDGYTF | TGCGCCAGCAGGACTACACCCGGGACAGGGGATGGCTACACCTTC
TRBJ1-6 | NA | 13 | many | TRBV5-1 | CASSLAGRSPLHF | TGCGCCAGCAGCTTGGCCGGTCGTTCACCCCTCCACTTT
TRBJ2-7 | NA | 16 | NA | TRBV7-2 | CASSLWSGAHSYEQYF | TGTGCCAGCAGCTTATGGTCTGGCGCCCACTCCTACGAGCAGTACTTC
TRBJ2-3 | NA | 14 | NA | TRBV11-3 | CASSPDRTTDTQYF | TGTGCCAGCAGTCCGGACCGGACCACAGATACGCAGTATTTT
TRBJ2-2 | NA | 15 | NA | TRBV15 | CATSRDHGVTGELFF | TGTGCCACCAGCAGAGATCACGGGGTAACCGGGGAGCTGTTTTTT
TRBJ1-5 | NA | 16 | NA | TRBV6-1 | CASSDGGVADNQPQHF | TGTGCCAGCAGTGACGGAGGGGTTGCGGACAATCAGCCCCAACATTTT
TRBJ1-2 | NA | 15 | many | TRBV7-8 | CASSLSGTGNYGYTF | TGTGCCAGCAGCTTGTCCGGGACCGGGAACTATGGCTACACCTTC
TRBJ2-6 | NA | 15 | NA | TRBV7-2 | CASSRSLGGANVLTF | TGTGCCAGCAGCCGATCGCTGGGGGGGGCCAACGTCCTGACTTTC
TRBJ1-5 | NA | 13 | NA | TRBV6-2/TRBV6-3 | CASTGGANQPQHF | TGTGCCAGCACAGGAGGGGCTAATCAGCCCCAGCATTTT
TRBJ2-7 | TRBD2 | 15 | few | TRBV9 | CASSPVAGASYEQYF | TGTGCCAGCAGCCCTGTAGCGGGAGCGTCCTACGAGCAGTACTTC